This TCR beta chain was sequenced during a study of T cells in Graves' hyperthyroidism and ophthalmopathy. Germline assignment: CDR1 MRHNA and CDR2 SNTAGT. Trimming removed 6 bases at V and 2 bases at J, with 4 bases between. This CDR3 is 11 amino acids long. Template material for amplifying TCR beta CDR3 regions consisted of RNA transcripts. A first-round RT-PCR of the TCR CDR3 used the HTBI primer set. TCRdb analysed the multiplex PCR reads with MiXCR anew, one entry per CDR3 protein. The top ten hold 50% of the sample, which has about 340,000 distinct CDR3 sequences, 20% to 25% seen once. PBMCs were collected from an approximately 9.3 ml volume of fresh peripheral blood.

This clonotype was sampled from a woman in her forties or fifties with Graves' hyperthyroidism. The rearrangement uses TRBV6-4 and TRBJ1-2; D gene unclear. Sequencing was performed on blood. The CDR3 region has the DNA TGTGCCAGCAGACACAACTATGGCTACACCTTC. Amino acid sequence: CASRHNYGYTF.